The 21 T cell receptor delta chains listed next were all sequenced from one sample in a study of gamma-delta chains in newborns, infants, children (dated by TCRdb to 2018 to 2020). The sequencer listed for this sample is Illumina MiSeq. In TCRdb, clones were called once more from the public reads by CATT, and rows of identical DNA were later combined. The sample table contains fewer than 9,500 delta-chain clones; only one count was recorded for 20% to 25% of them. Jointly, the top ten make up under 5% of the sample. Material for sequencing was blood. Source of these receptors: a child who was a newborn, infant or young child, either healthy, febrile or measles-vaccinated (not recorded which).

The J gene is TRDJ1, the V gene TRDV2, with 9 bases aligning to TRDD3. The V segment lost 0 bases and the J segment 5 bases; nucleotides outside the gene matches: 15. The germline CDR1 and CDR2 sequences are GEAIGNYY and EKD. CDR3 length: 18 amino acids. CDR3 bases: TGTGCCTGTGACACCGTTGGCCTTACTGGGGGAGACTCGGATAAACTCATCTTT. It specifies CACDTVGLTGGDSDKLIF.

This clone showed up just a few times. A read error is possible here, since a much larger clone lies one base away. This sequence joins TRDV2 and TRDJ1; 11 bases match TRDD3. Germline values: CDR1 GEAIGNYY, CDR2 EKD. This CDR3 region has 20 residues. J gave up 0 bases and V 1 base, and 15 bases lay outside the gene matches. This chain's CDR3 is CACDTLQPPSLGDNTDKLIF. CDR3 DNA: TGTGCCTGTGACACTCTTCAGCCCCCCTCACTGGGGGATAACACCGATAAACTCATCTTT.

With respect to this clone: This may stem from a read error, because a much larger clone lies one nucleotide away. Other DNA sequences of this sample code for an identical CDR3. The CDR3 sequence: CACDTVGGYAGEGNTDKLIF. The DNA of the CDR3 is TGCGCCTGTGACACCGTTGGGGGATACGCGGGAGAGGGGAACACCGATAAACTCATCTTT. The gene calls are TRDV2 and TRDJ1, with 11 bases lining up with TRDD3. This CDR3 is built from 20 residues. Germline lookup yields CDR1 GEAIGNYY and CDR2 EKD.

By sample share, this clone is large (0.1 to 1%). The sample carries other DNA sequences with the same CDR3. V gene TRDV2 combines with J gene TRDJ1; D may correspond to TRDD2 or TRDD3 (5 bases each). Trimming took off 3 bases at V and 5 bases at J, with 30 bases between the two ends. Germline CDR1 GEAIGNYY, CDR2 EKD. The CDR3 has 19 amino acids. In DNA form, the CDR3 reads TGTGCCTGTGACTTCCTCATTACTGGAGATAATGCGCGAGCGGATAAACTCATCTTT. This gives the protein CACDFLITGDNARADKLIF.

The rearrangement uses TRDV2 and TRDJ3; TRDD3 matches at 9 bases. V shed 1 base, J shed 0 bases, and the junction held 6 bases outside the gene matches. The CDR3 is made up of 19 amino acids. The germline CDR1 and CDR2 sequences are GEAIGNYY and EKD. This chain's CDR3 is CACDTLLGDYSWDTRQMFF. The CDR3 DNA is TGTGCCTGTGACACGTTACTGGGGGACTACTCCTGGGACACCCGACAGATGTTTTTC.

With regard to this clone: Just one base apart from a much larger clone, this may be a read error. The chain combines TRDV2 with TRDJ1; TRDD2 is a possible D gene (5 bases). CDR1 is GEAIGNYY and CDR2 is EKD in the germline V gene. The CDR3 sequence is 16 residues long. This CDR3 reads CAWDTVPERGADKLIF. As DNA, the CDR3 is TGTGCCTGGGACACCGTTCCTGAGAGGGGCGCCGATAAACTCATCTTT.

Remarks on this clone: A much larger clone is a single base away; this may be a read error. This sample also contains other DNA sequences that code for the same CDR3. V is TRDV2 and J is TRDJ3; 7 positions agree with TRDD3. The CDR3 extends over 21 amino acids. Per germline, CDR1 GEAIGNYY and CDR2 EKD. The V and J ends lost 5 bases and 2 bases, in that order; junction bases with no gene match: 20. DNA for the CDR3: TGTGCCTGTGTTTCCCTGGGGATAGGTGGCCTTCGTCCCTGGGACACCCGACAGATGTTTTTC. Translated, it gives CACVSLGIGGLRPWDTRQMFF.

This clone was found a few times. The chain has TRDV1 and TRDJ1; D tentatively reads TRDD2 or TRDD3 (5 bases each). Trimming left V 5 bases short and J 0 bases short, with 58 bases between. CDR3 size: 30 residues. Germline V lookup: CDR1 TSWWSYY, CDR2 QGS. Here the CDR3 DNA reads TGTGCTCTTGGGACTCCGTACCCCCAACGTCCGGCACCGTCCTTCGACTGGATTTGGGCACGGGCCCCTAACACCGATAAACTCATCTTT. It is translated as CALGTPYPQRPAPSFDWIWARAPNTDKLIF.

This clone was seen a few times. With a much larger clone just one base away, this may be a read error. This sample includes further DNA sequences coding for the same CDR3. The chain uses TRDV2 and TRDJ1; 7 positions agree with TRDD3. The germline CDR1 and CDR2 sequences are GEAIGNYY and EKD. This CDR3 has 15 residues. CDR3 coding DNA: TGTGCCTGTGACACCCTGGGGGTTCACACCGATAAACTCATCTTC. Protein product: CACDTLGVHTDKLIF.

Details on this clone: A single base separates this from a much larger clone, so it may be a read error. The chain is built from TRDV2 and TRDJ1; 13 bases agree with TRDD3. The trim removed 0 bases at V and 0 bases at J, leaving 24 bases unmatched. The CDR3 has 24 amino acids. Germline loops: CDR1 GEAIGNYY, CDR2 EKD. CDR3 DNA sequence: TGTGCCTGTGACACCGTAGGACCTAATACTGGGGGATACGCCGTAACTACTGACACCGATAAACTCATCTTT. Translating gives CACDTVGPNTGGYAVTTDTDKLIF.

This clone was counted a few times. The chain recombines TRDV2 with TRDJ3; 9 bases are a match to TRDD3. The CDR3 extends over 19 amino acids. Germline CDR1 and CDR2: GEAIGNYY and EKD. The J segment lost 0 bases and the V segment lost 0 bases, leaving 5 bases of the junction unmatched. The CDR3 sequence is CACDTGNWGSSWDTRQMFF. The CDR3 DNA follows: TGTGCCTGTGACACCGGAAACTGGGGGAGCTCCTGGGACACCCGACAGATGTTTTTC.

The chain combines TRDV1 with TRDJ1, with a weak D call TRDD3 (5 bases). The CDR3 covers 24 residues. CDR1 is TSWWSYY, CDR2 QGS, per germline. Trimming took off 4 bases at V and 0 bases at J, with 39 bases between the two ends. CDR3 DNA sequence: TGTGCTCTTGGGGTCGTCCCCCTCATACTGGTGTTCCGTACCTTACCCAAGTACACCGATAAACTCATCTTT. Amino acids: CALGVVPLILVFRTLPKYTDKLIF.

The chain uses TRDV1 and TRDJ1, with D possibly matching TRDD1 (5 bases). V was clipped by 3 bases and J by 0 bases, with 26 bases between them. This CDR3 region has 20 residues. Germline lookup yields CDR1 TSWWSYY and CDR2 QGS. The CDR3 DNA follows: TGTGCTCTTGGGGACAGACCTAAATACTGTGTGAGACCGTACACCGATAAACTCATCTTT. Amino acid sequence: CALGDRPKYCVRPYTDKLIF.

By its share, this clone is large. Other DNA sequences from this sample encode an identical CDR3 as well. This chain connects TRDV2 to TRDJ1, with D perhaps matching TRDD3 (5 bases). Trimming cost V 3 bases and J 0 bases, with 13 bases left between them. Germline CDR1 and CDR2: GEAIGNYY and EKD. The CDR3 is made up of 15 amino acids. The CDR3 sequence is CACDPWGPYTDKLIF. Written as DNA, the CDR3 is TGTGCCTGTGACCCATGGGGACCGTACACCGATAAACTCATCTTT.

V and J are TRDV2 and TRDJ3; 13 bases fit TRDD3. The germline V gene encodes CDR1 GEAIGNYY and CDR2 EKD. The CDR3 covers 18 residues. V shed 3 bases, J shed 3 bases, and the junction held 4 bases outside the gene matches. CDR3 amino acids: CACDVLGDTGWDTRQMFF. The DNA of the CDR3 is TGTGCCTGTGACGTACTGGGGGATACGGGCTGGGACACCCGACAGATGTTTTTC.

As for this clone: The junction shows a germline mismatch at one end, possibly a read error. The rearrangement joins TRDV2 to TRDJ3; TRDD3 matches 7 bases. Germline CDR1 is GEAIGNYY and CDR2 is EKD. The length of the CDR3 is 16 residues. CDR3 protein: CACDSAGYRDTRKMFF. The CDR3 DNA is TGTGCCTGTGACAGTGCGGGATACCGGGACACCCGAAAGATGTTTTTC.

By sample fraction, this clone is medium-sized. The chain is built from TRDV2 and TRDJ1; 12 bases map to TRDD3. Per germline, CDR1 GEAIGNYY and CDR2 EKD. J lost 0 bases, V lost 4 bases, and 11 bases had no gene match. There are 18 residues in the CDR3. The CDR3: CACDGVLGDTLNTDKLIF. The CDR3 DNA is TGTGCCTGTGATGGCGTACTGGGGGATACCTTAAACACCGATAAACTCATCTTT.

There are a few counts of this clone. The V gene is TRDV2, the J gene TRDJ1; D unclear. Germline CDR1 GEAIGNYY, CDR2 EKD. Trimming removed 3 bases from V and 0 bases from J, with 10 bases in between. The CDR3 is made up of 14 amino acids. For the CDR3, the DNA is TGTGCCTGTGACCCTTTGTGGCACACCGATAAACTCATCTTT. The encoded protein is CACDPLWHTDKLIF.

This sequence joins TRDV2 and TRDJ2; 8 nucleotides line up with TRDD3. Germline V gene lookup returns CDR1 GEAIGNYY and CDR2 EKD. The CDR3 totals 18 residues. The trim removed 0 bases at V and 0 bases at J, leaving 8 bases unmatched. The CDR3 reads CACDTLTGGRALTAQLFF. CDR3 in DNA: TGTGCCTGTGACACCCTTACTGGGGGCCGCGCTTTGACAGCACAACTCTTCTTT.

Turning to this clone: This sample also contains other DNA sequences that code for the same CDR3. This chain connects TRDV2 to TRDJ1, with 13 bases matching TRDD3. The CDR3 has 18 amino acids. The germline gives CDR1 GEAIGNYY, CDR2 EKD. The V and J ends lost 3 bases and 0 bases, in that order; junction bases with no gene match: 9. This CDR3 reads CACDPVTGGYVYTDKLIF. DNA for the CDR3: TGTGCCTGTGACCCGGTTACTGGGGGATACGTGTACACCGATAAACTCATCTTT.

This clone has a handful of counts. Germline is not matched at one junction end, which may reflect a read error. This chain joins TRDV2 and TRDJ1; 10 bases agree with TRDD3. The CDR3 sequence is 20 residues long. The germline CDR1 and CDR2 sequences are GEAIGNYY and EKD. The CDR3 reads CARDTLTGGSLTVNTDKLIF. The CDR3 DNA reads as TGTGCCCGTGACACCCTTACTGGGGGATCGCTTACGGTAAACACCGATAAACTCATCTTT.